These 17 T cell receptor beta chains were all obtained from the same sample, sequenced in a study of STAT3 mutations in large granular lymphocyte leukemia. Study-level findings and limits: In T-cell large granular lymphocyte leukemia, about half of patients showed multiple immunodominant subclonotypes.

The protocol was immunoSEQ multiplex PCR, while the TCRdb copy is restricted to in-frame clones and leaves out a portion. This sample yields approximately 10,000 clones, of which 85% are seen a single time; roughly nine tenths belongs to the top ten. What these receptors recognize is not known. The material sequenced was peripheral blood mononuclear cells. These receptors were obtained from an elderly man with T-cell large granular lymphocyte leukemia. Some clones in this sample may be carry-over from other donors' samples.

In this sample, this clone turned up a few times. V gene TRBV6-5 combines with J gene TRBJ2-6; no clear D. CDR1 and CDR2 (germline): MNHEY, SVGAGI. With 8 bases removed from V and 0 bases from J, the gap between germline ends came to 8 bases. This CDR3 spans 14 amino acids. The CDR3 protein is CASRSYSGANVLTF. The DNA of the CDR3 is TGTGCCAGCCGTTCCTACTCTGGGGCCAACGTCCTGACTTTC.

This clone was counted only a few times. The chain employs TRBV28 and TRBJ1-4; TRBD1 is a possible D gene (5 bases). Trimming removed 5 bases at V and 8 bases at J, with 12 bases between. Germline CDR1 reads MDHEN; CDR2 reads SYDVKM. The CDR3 has 13 residues. The CDR3 DNA reads TGTGCCAGCAGTGGAGGGACGTGGGAAAAACTGTTTTTT. It yields the protein CASSGGTWEKLFF. The variable domain in full, with the rest retrieved from reference TRBV28 and TRBJ1-4, is DVKVTQSSRYLVKRTGEKVFLECVQDMDHENMFWYRQDPGLGLRLIYFSYDVKMKEKGDIPEGYSVSREKKERFSLILESASTNQTSMYLCASSGGTWEKLFFGSGTQLSVL.

The chain recombines TRBV5-1 with TRBJ1-1; D possibly corresponds to TRBD1 (6 bases). The CDR3 sequence is 15 residues long. Germline V lookup: CDR1 SGHRS, CDR2 YFSETQ. Trimming pared 0 bases from V and 0 bases from J, leaving 9 bases between. CDR3 DNA sequence: TGCGCCAGCAGCTTGGCGACAGGTTTGAACACTGAAGCTTTCTTT. It is translated as CASSLATGLNTEAFF. The variable domain in full, with the rest retrieved from reference TRBV5-1 and TRBJ1-1, is KAGVTQTPRYLIKTRGQQVTLSCSPISGHRSVSWYQQTPGQGLQFLFEYFSETQRNKGNFPGRFSGRQFSNSRSEMNVSTLELGDSALYLCASSLATGLNTEAFFGQGTRLTVV.

The J gene is TRBJ2-5, the V gene TRBV15, with unresolved D. V was pared by 0 bases and J by 1 base, with 6 bases between. Germline assignment: CDR1 LNHNV and CDR2 YYDKDF (reference sequence). The CDR3 spans 14 residues. The CDR3 region has the DNA TGTGCCACCAGCAGAGAATACCGCCAAGAGACCCAGTACTTC. The encoded protein is CATSREYRQETQYF.

This clone has a single count. This chain joins TRBV7-3 and TRBJ1-2, with 8 bases fitting TRBD1. J lost 5 bases, V lost 8 bases, and 10 bases had no gene match. The V gene's germline CDR1 is SGHTA and CDR2 FQGTGA. CDR3 length equals 14 residues. The CDR3 protein is CASASPGTGYGYTF. CDR3 DNA: TGTGCCAGCGCGTCTCCCGGGACAGGATATGGCTACACCTTC.

The CDR3: CAWAPGLSYNEQFF. The CDR3 nucleotides are TGTGCCTGGGCACCGGGACTATCTTACAATGAGCAGTTCTTC. This rearrangement joins TRBV30 to TRBJ2-1; 7 nucleotides line up with TRBD2. The V gene end was trimmed by 5 bases and the J gene end by 4 bases; junction bases not matched to a gene: 8. CDR3 length: 14 amino acids. Germline lookup yields CDR1 GTSNPN and CDR2 SVGIG (reference sequence).

The chain has TRBV18 and TRBJ1-1; possibly TRBD1 for D (5 bases). Germline values: CDR1 KGHSH, CDR2 LQKENI. V dropped 0 bases and J dropped 1 base, with 12 bases sitting between them. The CDR3 loop spans 16 amino acids. CDR3: CASSPPGGGSNTEAFF. The DNA of the CDR3 is TGTGCCAGCTCACCACCCGGGGGGGGATCGAACACTGAAGCTTTCTTT.

V is TRBV7-9 and J is TRBJ1-5; 12 bases align to TRBD1. The CDR3 loop spans 18 amino acids. Germline values: CDR1 SEHNR, CDR2 FQNEAQ (reference sequence). The V segment lost 6 bases and the J segment 0 bases; nucleotides outside the gene matches: 9. The CDR3 DNA sequence: TGTGCCAGCAGTTACGGGACAGGGGGCGTCTTTAGCAATCAGCCCCAGCATTTT. Translating it yields CASSYGTGGVFSNQPQHF. The complete variable domain, with remaining parts taken from reference TRBV7-9 and TRBJ1-5, reads DTGVSQNPRHKITKRGQNVTFRCDPISEHNRLYWYRQTLGQGPEFLTYFQNEAQLEKSRLLSDRFSAERPKGSFSTLEIQRTEQGDSAMYLCASSYGTGGVFSNQPQHFGDGTRLSIL.

The chain joins TRBV5-5 to TRBJ1-2; the D gene is possibly TRBD1 (5 bases). Trimming cost V 4 bases and J 5 bases, with 15 bases left between them. Germline assignment: CDR1 SGHKS and CDR2 YYEKEE (reference sequence). CDR3 length: 14 residues. The CDR3 coding sequence is TGTGCCAGCAGCCTATGGGACGCCTCATATGGCTACACCTTC. Translated: CASSLWDASYGYTF.

The chain carries TRBV4-1 and TRBJ1-6, with a tentative D call TRBD1 (6 bases). The CDR3 consists of 14 residues. Germline V CDR1 and CDR2: MGHRA, YSYEKL. Trimming removed 5 bases from V and 7 bases from J, with 12 bases in between. In DNA, the CDR3 is TGCGCCAGCAGCTCAGGGGCGCCAAATTCACCCCTCCACTTT. Encoded protein: CASSSGAPNSPLHF.

The chain couples TRBV5-6 to TRBJ1-5, with 8 nucleotides matching TRBD1. Germline CDR1 SGHDT, CDR2 YYEEEE. V shed 4 bases and J 4 bases; nucleotides not matched to a gene: 4. The CDR3 is 14 amino acids. This chain's CDR3 is CASSLGTGNQPQHF. In DNA form, the CDR3 reads TGTGCCAGCAGCCTCGGGACAGGAAATCAGCCCCAGCATTTT.

This sequence joins TRBV19 and TRBJ2-3, with D unclear. The V gene's germline CDR1 is LNHDA and CDR2 SQIVND (reference sequence). V was trimmed by 5 bases and J by 3 bases, leaving 9 bases between them. The CDR3 consists of 13 residues. The CDR3 nucleotides are TGTGCCAGTAGTTGGACCATTACAGATACGCAGTATTTT. It codes for CASSWTITDTQYF.

V and J are TRBV19 and TRBJ1-5, with D perhaps matching TRBD1 (5 bases). The CDR3 extends over 15 amino acids. Looked up from germline, CDR1 is LNHDA and CDR2 is SQIVND (reference sequence). V gave up 7 bases and J gave up 2 bases, with 15 bases separating them. CDR3 sequence (DNA): TGTGCCAGTAAGGGAGGGGACTGGGGCAATCAGCCCCAGCATTTT. This translates into CASKGGDWGNQPQHF.

The V and J genes are TRBV19 and TRBJ1-2, with D possibly matching TRBD1 (6 bases). The CDR3 contains 13 residues. The V gene lost 5 bases and the J gene lost 8 bases, with 15 bases spanning the gap. CDR1 LNHDA and CDR2 SQIVND come from the germline V gene (reference sequence). The DNA for the CDR3 is TGTGCCAGTAGTGTTCTACAGGGTGGCGGCTACACCTTC. The encoded protein is CASSVLQGGGYTF.

The rearrangement joins TRBV5-4 to TRBJ1-2, with 7 nucleotides matching TRBD1. Germline-derived CDR1 and CDR2 are SGHNT and YYREEE (reference sequence). J lost 10 bases, V lost 3 bases, and 3 bases had no gene match. This CDR3 is built from 11 residues. The DNA for the CDR3 is TGTGCCAGCAGCTCGACAGGGTTCTACACCTTC. Its protein product is CASSSTGFYTF.

J is TRBJ2-7 and V is TRBV15; no clear D gene. The CDR3 sequence is 12 residues long. Trimming took 0 bases from V and 4 from J, leaving 4 bases between them. Germline V CDR1 and CDR2: LNHNV, YYDKDF (reference sequence). The chain's CDR3 is CATSRDFYEQYF. The CDR3 bases are TGTGCCACCAGCAGAGATTTTTACGAGCAGTACTTC.

The genes are TRBV18 and TRBJ2-1, with 9 bases identical to TRBD2. V gave up 3 bases and J gave up 5 bases; unmatched junction bases: 5. The CDR3 contains 15 residues. Germline V gene data show CDR1 as KGHSH and CDR2 as LQKENI. The CDR3 loop reads CASSPAGGQDNEQFF. The CDR3 nucleotides read TGTGCCAGCTCACCGGCGGGGGGGCAGGACAATGAGCAGTTCTTC.